These 22 T cell receptor beta chains share one sample of origin, sequenced in a study of neurological immune-mediated disorders. One entry per CDR3 protein, called by TCRdb with MiXCR from the 5' RACE reads. Of about 59,000 distinct CDR3 sequences in the sample, about an eighth were seen once. Sequencing was done on a sample of PBMCs. Every receptor here comes from a woman aged 60-75 years with HTLV-1-associated myelopathy (HAM/TSP).

This clonotype was recorded at least ten times. V usage is TRBV5-6 and J usage is TRBJ2-3; 11 nucleotides line up with TRBD2. The CDR3 extends over 18 amino acids. Germline lookup yields CDR1 SGHDT and CDR2 YYEEEE. V lost 4 bases to trimming and J lost 3 bases; unmatched junction nucleotides: 13. This chain's CDR3 is CASSRQGLAGGATDTQYF. The CDR3 DNA follows: TGTGCCAGCAGCCGGCAGGGTCTAGCGGGAGGAGCGACAGATACGCAGTATTTT.

In this sample, this clonotype turned up many times. The CDR3, as DNA: TGCAGCACAGACAGGGGCACAGATACGCAGTATTTT. Translated, it gives CSTDRGTDTQYF. The chain is built from TRBV29-1 and TRBJ2-3; 7 nucleotides agree with TRBD1. The V segment lost 8 bases and the J segment 1 base; nucleotides outside the gene matches: 3. Germline CDR1 and CDR2: SQVTM and ANQGSEA. This CDR3 contains 12 residues.

This clonotype was seen at least ten times. The chain carries TRBV6-1 and TRBJ2-4, with D hard to call. The CDR3 contains 15 residues. The V gene lost 4 bases and the J gene lost 0 bases, with 10 bases spanning the gap. Germline values: CDR1 MNHNS, CDR2 SASEGT. For the CDR3, the DNA is TGTGCCAGCAGTGGACGGAAACTAGCCAAAAACATTCAGTACTTC. Its translation is CASSGRKLAKNIQYF.

This clonotype was counted many times. This sequence joins TRBV28 and TRBJ2-3, with TRBD1 identical over 8 bases. J was trimmed by 4 bases and V by 3 bases; bases with no gene match: 12. CDR1 is MDHEN and CDR2 is SYDVKM in the germline V gene. The length of the CDR3 is 17 residues. The CDR3 spells CASSLGGTGGVADTQYF. The DNA of the CDR3 is TGTGCCAGCAGTTTGGGTGGTACAGGGGGTGTAGCAGATACGCAGTATTTT.

This clonotype was detected only a few times. This chain links TRBV15 with TRBJ2-2; 9 positions match TRBD1. Losses at the gene ends were 1 base for V and 4 bases for J; bases not matched to a gene: 7. CDR1 is LNHNV and CDR2 is YYDKDF in the germline V gene (reference sequence). The CDR3 extends over 17 amino acids. The CDR3 nucleotides read TGTGCCACCAGCAGAGTCGGACAGGGGCGAGGCACCGGGGAGCTGTTTTTT. This translates into CATSRVGQGRGTGELFF.

This clonotype was found many times. The chain is built from TRBV27 and TRBJ1-1; possibly TRBD1 for D (5 bases). CDR3 length: 11 amino acids. Germline V lookup: CDR1 MNHEY, CDR2 SMNVEV (reference sequence). V dropped 7 bases and J dropped 7 bases, with 10 bases sitting between them. The CDR3 nucleotides read TGTGCCAGCAAACTAAGGGGTGAAGCTTTCTTT. Its protein product is CASKLRGEAFF.

In this sample, this clonotype turned up many times. J is TRBJ2-3 and V is TRBV4-1; D not resolved. Germline V gene lookup returns CDR1 MGHRA and CDR2 YSYEKL. The V and J ends lost 0 bases and 2 bases respectively, with 12 bases between them. The CDR3 extends over 16 amino acids. In nucleotides, the CDR3 is TGCGCCAGCAGCCAAGAACTTAGACCCTACACAGATACGCAGTATTTT. Its translation is CASSQELRPYTDTQYF.

This clonotype turned up a few times. This chain uses TRBV9 with TRBJ2-1, with 8 nucleotides matching TRBD2. CDR3 length: 18 amino acids. Unmatched junction bases numbered 18, after V lost 0 bases and J lost 10 bases. Germline loops: CDR1 SGDLS, CDR2 YYNGEE. The CDR3 nucleotides read TGTGCCAGCAGCGTAGTGAACCAACTAGCGGTACTAACGGGAGAGCAGTTCTTC. Residues: CASSVVNQLAVLTGEQFF.

This clonotype has ten or more counts. The chain is built from TRBV20-1 and TRBJ1-1; D possibly corresponds to TRBD1 (5 bases). Germline V CDR1 and CDR2: DFQATT, SNEGSKA (reference sequence). CDR3 length equals 13 residues. The V end was cut by 7 bases, the J end by 4 bases, with 16 bases between. CDR3 in amino acids: CSGWAGRTTEAFF. The CDR3 coding sequence is TGCAGTGGGTGGGCAGGGAGAACCACTGAAGCTTTCTTT.

This clonotype was counted many times. This chain joins TRBV27 and TRBJ1-1; no firm D call. The CDR3 is 17 amino acids. With 5 bases removed from V and 1 base from J, the gap between germline ends came to 20 bases. Germline V CDR1 and CDR2: MNHEY, SMNVEV (reference sequence). CDR3 nucleotide sequence: TGTGCCAGCAGTACCCCAAGGAGGATGGGGAAGAACACTGAAGCTTTCTTT. Its protein is CASSTPRRMGKNTEAFF.

In this sample, this clonotype turned up many times. This sequence joins TRBV5-1 and TRBJ1-5; possibly TRBD1 for D (6 bases). Trimming removed 0 bases from V and 9 bases from J, with 13 bases in between. Looked up from germline, CDR1 is SGHRS and CDR2 is YFSETQ. The CDR3 consists of 14 residues. Written as DNA, the CDR3 is TGCGCCAGCAGCTTGGAACCGGAAGGGGGGCCCCAGCATTTT. Its translation: CASSLEPEGGPQHF. The full variable domain, its missing parts supplied by reference TRBV5-1 and TRBJ1-5, is KAGVTQTPRYLIKTRGQQVTLSCSPISGHRSVSWYQQTPGQGLQFLFEYFSETQRNKGNFPGRFSGRQFSNSRSEMNVSTLELGDSALYLCASSLEPEGGPQHFGDGTRLSIL.

This clonotype came up a few times. The V call is TRBV5-1, the J call TRBJ2-1; 9 bases fit TRBD1. The V gene end was trimmed by 4 bases and the J gene end by 5 bases; junction bases not matched to a gene: 19. Germline CDR1 reads SGHRS; CDR2 reads YFSETQ. The CDR3 is 19 residues long. The CDR3 sequence: CASSAPGQGNWRSDNEQFF. Here the CDR3 DNA reads TGCGCCAGCAGCGCCCCGGGACAGGGAAATTGGAGGTCCGACAATGAGCAGTTCTTC.

This clonotype was observed at least ten times. J is TRBJ2-1 and V is TRBV15, with D possibly called TRBD1 or TRBD2 (5 bases each). The germline gives CDR1 LNHNV, CDR2 YYDKDF (reference sequence). V lost 7 bases to trimming and J lost 3 bases, with 10 bases between them. The CDR3 runs 13 residues. Written as DNA, the CDR3 is TGTGCCACCAAAAGGGACGGCTACAATGAGCAGTTCTTC. Its protein is CATKRDGYNEQFF.

CDR3 coding DNA: TGCAGTGCCACGACTCGGGGTTACGTCTCAGGGGCCTCGGTCACCGGGGAGCTGTTTTTT. Translation gives CSATTRGYVSGASVTGELFF. J is TRBJ2-2 and V is TRBV20-1, with D perhaps matching TRBD1 (6 bases). CDR3 length: 20 residues. Trimming took 6 bases from V and 4 from J, leaving 33 bases between them. Per the germline V gene, CDR1 is DFQATT and CDR2 is SNEGSKA (reference sequence).

This clonotype was seen many times. The chain employs TRBV5-1 and TRBJ1-2; tentative D call: TRBD1 (5 bases). Germline V gene sequence: CDR1 SGHRS, CDR2 YFSETQ. The V gene lost 3 bases and the J gene lost 7 bases, with 19 bases spanning the gap. The CDR3 runs 15 residues. This CDR3 is CASSSLFTGELGYTF. CDR3 in DNA: TGCGCCAGCAGCTCCCTGTTTACGGGGGAGCTTGGCTACACCTTC.

The table lists this clonotype with many counts. The chain carries TRBV7-2 and TRBJ2-5; D is undetermined. Germline values: CDR1 SGHTA, CDR2 FQGNSA. The CDR3 runs to 13 residues. Between the trimmed V and J ends, which lost 4 bases and 0 bases, there was a span of 6 bases. This CDR3 is CASSSSNQETQYF. The CDR3 DNA reads TGTGCCAGCAGCTCGTCTAACCAAGAGACCCAGTACTTC.

The table lists this clonotype with a few counts. The gene calls are TRBV15 and TRBJ2-1; a weak D match, TRBD2 (7 bases). CDR1 is LNHNV and CDR2 is YYDKDF in the germline V gene (reference sequence). The CDR3 runs 17 residues. V was shortened by 1 base and J by 0 bases, with 13 bases between the two germline ends. In nucleotides, the CDR3 is TGTGCCACCAGCAGAGGGGGGGGCTTTAGCTCCTACAATGAGCAGTTCTTC. This gives the protein CATSRGGGFSSYNEQFF.

Ten or more counts support this clonotype. The chain employs TRBV5-1 and TRBJ1-1, with 8 bases identical to TRBD1. The CDR3 consists of 15 residues. The germline V gene encodes CDR1 SGHRS and CDR2 YFSETQ. The J segment lost 0 bases and the V segment lost 0 bases, leaving 1 base of the junction unmatched. CDR3 sequence (DNA): TGCGCCAGCAGCTTGGGGGACAGGTTGAACACTGAAGCTTTCTTT. It is translated as CASSLGDRLNTEAFF.

This clonotype occurred many times. The chain links TRBV20-1 to TRBJ2-1; TRBD1 might be the D (6 bases). V shed 7 bases and J shed 7 bases, with 11 bases lying between them. This CDR3 is 11 amino acids long. Germline CDR1 DFQATT, CDR2 SNEGSKA (reference sequence). The CDR3, as DNA: TGCAGTGTAACCCAGGGGAATGAGCAGTTCTTC. Its protein product is CSVTQGNEQFF.

This clonotype was seen at least ten times. The V gene is TRBV7-8, the J gene TRBJ2-7; 9 bases are shared with TRBD2. The V and J ends lost 5 bases and 0 bases, in that order; junction bases with no gene match: 8. CDR3 length: 16 residues. Germline CDR1 SGHVS, CDR2 FQNEAQ. The CDR3 loop is CASSRKREESSYEQYF. In DNA, the CDR3 is TGTGCCAGCAGCCGCAAGCGGGAGGAGAGCTCCTACGAGCAGTACTTC. The variable domain in full, completed from reference TRBV7-8 and TRBJ2-7, reads GAGVSQSPRYKVAKRGQDVALRCDPISGHVSLFWYQQALGQGPEFLTYFQNEAQLDKSGLPSDRFFAERPEGSVSTLKIQRTQQEDSAVYLCASSRKREESSYEQYFGPGTRLTVT.

There are a few counts of this clonotype. The rearrangement links TRBV28 to TRBJ2-7; D is unclear. CDR3 length: 12 amino acids. Germline CDR1 MDHEN, CDR2 SYDVKM. Trimming left V 5 bases short and J 3 bases short, with 8 bases between. CDR3 loop: CASSATGYEQYF. The DNA of the CDR3 is TGTGCCAGCAGTGCCACGGGCTACGAGCAGTACTTC.

In this sample, this clonotype turned up many times. V is TRBV10-3 and J is TRBJ2-6; D is undetermined. V lost 9 bases, J lost 4 bases, and 10 bases lay in between. Looked up from germline, CDR1 is ENHRY and CDR2 is SYGVKD. The CDR3 has 13 amino acids. CDR3 bases: TGTGCCATTGGCCTCGCGGGGGCCAACGTCCTGACTTTC. Protein: CAIGLAGANVLTF.